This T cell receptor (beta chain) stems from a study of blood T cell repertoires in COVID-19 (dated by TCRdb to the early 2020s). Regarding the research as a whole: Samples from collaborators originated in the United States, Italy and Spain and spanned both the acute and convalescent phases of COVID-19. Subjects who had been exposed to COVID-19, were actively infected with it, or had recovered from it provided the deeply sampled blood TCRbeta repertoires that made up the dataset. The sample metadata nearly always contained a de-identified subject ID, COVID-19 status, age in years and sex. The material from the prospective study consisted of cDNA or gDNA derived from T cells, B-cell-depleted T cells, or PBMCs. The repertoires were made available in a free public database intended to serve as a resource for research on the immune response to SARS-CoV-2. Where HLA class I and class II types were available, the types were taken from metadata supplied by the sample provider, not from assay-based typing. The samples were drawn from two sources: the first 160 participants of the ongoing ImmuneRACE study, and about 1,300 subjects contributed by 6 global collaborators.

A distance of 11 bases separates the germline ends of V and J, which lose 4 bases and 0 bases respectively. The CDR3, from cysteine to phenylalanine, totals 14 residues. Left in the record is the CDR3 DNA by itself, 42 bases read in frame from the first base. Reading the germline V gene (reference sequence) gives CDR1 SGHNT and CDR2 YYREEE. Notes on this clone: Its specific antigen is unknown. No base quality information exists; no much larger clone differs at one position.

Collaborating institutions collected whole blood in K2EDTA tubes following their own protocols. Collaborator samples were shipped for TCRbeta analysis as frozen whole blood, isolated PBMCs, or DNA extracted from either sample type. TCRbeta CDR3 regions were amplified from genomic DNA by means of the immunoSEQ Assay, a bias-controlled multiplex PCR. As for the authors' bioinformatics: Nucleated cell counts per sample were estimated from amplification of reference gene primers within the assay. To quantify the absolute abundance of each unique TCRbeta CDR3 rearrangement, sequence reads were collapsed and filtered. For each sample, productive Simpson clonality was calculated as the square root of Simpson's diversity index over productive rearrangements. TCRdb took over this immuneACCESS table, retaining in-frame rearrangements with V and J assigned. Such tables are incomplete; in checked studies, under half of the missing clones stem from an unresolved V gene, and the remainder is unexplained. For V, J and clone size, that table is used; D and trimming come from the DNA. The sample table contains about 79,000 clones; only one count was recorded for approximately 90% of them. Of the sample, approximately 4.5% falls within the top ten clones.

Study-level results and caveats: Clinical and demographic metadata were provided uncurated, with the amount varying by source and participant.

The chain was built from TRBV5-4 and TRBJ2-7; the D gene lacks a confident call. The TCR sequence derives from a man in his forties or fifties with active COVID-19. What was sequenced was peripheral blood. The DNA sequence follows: TGTGCCAGCAGCCCGGCAGGAACCTCCTACGAGCAGTACTTC. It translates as CASSPAGTSYEQYF. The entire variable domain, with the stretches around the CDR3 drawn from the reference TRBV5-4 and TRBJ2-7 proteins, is ETGVTQSPTHLIKTRGQQVTLRCSSQSGHNTVSWYQQALGQGPQFIFQYYREEENGRGNFPPRFSGLQFPNYSSELNVNALELDDSALYLCASSPAGTSYEQYFGPGTRLTVT.